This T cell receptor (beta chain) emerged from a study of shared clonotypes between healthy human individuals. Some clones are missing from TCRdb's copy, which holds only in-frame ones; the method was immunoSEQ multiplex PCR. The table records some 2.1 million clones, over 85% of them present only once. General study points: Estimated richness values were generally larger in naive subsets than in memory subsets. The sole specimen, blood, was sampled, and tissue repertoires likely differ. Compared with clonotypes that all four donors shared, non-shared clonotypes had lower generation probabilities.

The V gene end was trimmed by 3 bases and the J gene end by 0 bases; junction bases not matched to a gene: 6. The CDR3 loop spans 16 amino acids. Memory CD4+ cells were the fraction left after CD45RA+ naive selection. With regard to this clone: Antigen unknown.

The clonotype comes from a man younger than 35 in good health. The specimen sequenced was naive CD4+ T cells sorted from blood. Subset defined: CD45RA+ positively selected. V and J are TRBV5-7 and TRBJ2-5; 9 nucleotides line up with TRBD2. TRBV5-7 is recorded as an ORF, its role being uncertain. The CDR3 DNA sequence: TGTGCCAGCAGCTCCTCTAGCGGGAATTACCAAGAGACCCAGTACTTC. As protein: CASSSSSGNYQETQYF.